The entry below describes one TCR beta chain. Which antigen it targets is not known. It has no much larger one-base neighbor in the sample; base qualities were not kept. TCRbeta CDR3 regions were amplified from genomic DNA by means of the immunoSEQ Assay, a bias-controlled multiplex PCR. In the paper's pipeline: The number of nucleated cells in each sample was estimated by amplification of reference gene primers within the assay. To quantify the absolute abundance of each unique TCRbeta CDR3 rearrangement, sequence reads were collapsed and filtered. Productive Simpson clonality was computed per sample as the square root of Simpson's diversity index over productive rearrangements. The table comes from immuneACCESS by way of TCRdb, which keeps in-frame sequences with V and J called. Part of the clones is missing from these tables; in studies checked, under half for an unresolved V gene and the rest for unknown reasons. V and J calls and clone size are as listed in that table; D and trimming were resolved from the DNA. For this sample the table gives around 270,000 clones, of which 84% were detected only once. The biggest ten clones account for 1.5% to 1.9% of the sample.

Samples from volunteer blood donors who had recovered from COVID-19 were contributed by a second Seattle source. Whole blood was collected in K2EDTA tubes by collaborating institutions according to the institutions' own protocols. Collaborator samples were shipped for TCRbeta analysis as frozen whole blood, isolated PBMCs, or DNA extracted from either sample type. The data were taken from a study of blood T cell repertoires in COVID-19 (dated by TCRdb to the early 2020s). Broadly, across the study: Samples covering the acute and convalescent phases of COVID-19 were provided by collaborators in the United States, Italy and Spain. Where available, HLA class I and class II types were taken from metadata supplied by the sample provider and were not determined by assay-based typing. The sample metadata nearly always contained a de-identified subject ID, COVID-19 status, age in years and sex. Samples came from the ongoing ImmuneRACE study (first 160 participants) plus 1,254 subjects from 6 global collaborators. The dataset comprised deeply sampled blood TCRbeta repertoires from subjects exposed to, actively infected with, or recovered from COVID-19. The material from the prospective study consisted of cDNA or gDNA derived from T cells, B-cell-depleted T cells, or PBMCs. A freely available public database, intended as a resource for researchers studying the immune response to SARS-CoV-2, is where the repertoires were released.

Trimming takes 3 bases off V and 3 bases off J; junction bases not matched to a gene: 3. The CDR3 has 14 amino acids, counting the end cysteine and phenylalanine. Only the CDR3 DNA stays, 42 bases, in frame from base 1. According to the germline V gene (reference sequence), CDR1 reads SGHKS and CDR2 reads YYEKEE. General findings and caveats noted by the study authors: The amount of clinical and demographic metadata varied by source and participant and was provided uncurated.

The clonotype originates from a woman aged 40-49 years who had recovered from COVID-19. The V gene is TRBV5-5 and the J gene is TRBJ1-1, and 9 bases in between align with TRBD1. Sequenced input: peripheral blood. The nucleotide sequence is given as TGTGCCAGCAGCTGGGGACAGGGACACACTGAAGCTTTCTTT. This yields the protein CASSWGQGHTEAFF.